What follows is one TCR beta chain and its context. In the source study's methods: Estimation of nucleated cell counts was performed using reference gene primer amplification. Some clones are missing from TCRdb's copy, which holds only in-frame ones; the method was immunoSEQ multiplex PCR. The V and J calls and clone size come from that table; D and trimming were worked out from the DNA. The repertoire holds approximately 400,000 clones, approximately 88% seen once, with 1.2% in the top ten. Germline V gene data show CDR1 as LGHDT and CDR2 as YNNKEL (reference sequence). V lost 5 bases, J lost 5 bases, and 24 bases lay in between. The CDR3 spans 17 residues. The data were taken from a study of blood T cell repertoires in COVID-19. On the study more broadly: The study drew acute and convalescent COVID-19 samples from the United States, Italy and Spain. Nucleic acid was either cDNA or gDNA, and it came from T cells, B-cell-depleted T cells, or PBMCs.

This sequence originates from a man in his forties with acute or convalescent COVID-19. This sequence joins TRBV3-1 (or the pseudogene TRBV3-2) and TRBJ2-5, with D tentatively TRBD1 (5 bases). The source material was peripheral blood. The CDR3 DNA sequence: TGTGCCAGCAGCACTCGGTTGATTATCAGGGTCAGGGAGACCCAGTACTTC. Its translation is CASSTRLIIRVRETQYF.